This T cell receptor (beta chain) was sequenced in a study of human T cells and chemical hapten exposure. TCRdb independently ran MiXCR on the RACE reads; one entry per CDR3 protein. The table includes 50,000 to 65,000 distinct CDR3 sequences, 9.9% detected once. Time point meaning: patch test 3, about 24 weeks after DPC sensitization. Treatment noted: therapeutic diphenylcyclopropenone sensitization with weekly scalp DPC. CDR3 length equals 13 residues. The V gene end was trimmed by 4 bases and the J gene end by 6 bases; junction bases not matched to a gene: 2. CDR1 MNHEY and CDR2 SVGAGI come from the germline V gene.

The receptor's source is a woman aged 40 to 55 with alopecia areata. Some clones in this sample may be carry-over from other donors' samples. The chain is built from TRBV6-5 and TRBJ1-2; 10 nucleotides align to TRBD1. Material: whole blood, obtained in connection with sensitization to the hapten diphenylcyclopropenone (DPC). DNA of the CDR3: TGTGCCAGCAGTTGGGGGACAGGGGATGGCTACACCTTC. Protein: CASSWGTGDGYTF.